Shown below are 7 T cell receptor beta chains from a single sample sequenced in a study of OX40 agonist ivuxolimab in advanced cancers. Method: immunoSEQ multiplex PCR; TCRdb's copy keeps in-frame clones and lacks some. The table includes about 150,000 clones, 90% detected once. Sequencing used CD4+ or CD8+ T cells sorted from blood, obtained in a trial of the OX40 agonist ivuxolimab. Receptors originate from an adult with an advanced solid tumor such as melanoma, head and neck, liver or kidney cancer.

Here the CDR3 DNA reads TGTGCCAGTAGGGGGACAGGGACTATGAACACTGAAGCTTTCTTT. Its protein is CASRGTGTMNTEAFF. This chain links TRBV19 with TRBJ1-1, with 9 bases identical to TRBD1. V shed 6 bases, J shed 0 bases, and the junction held 5 bases outside the gene matches. CDR1 and CDR2 from the germline V gene are LNHDA and SQIVND (reference sequence). The CDR3 is 15 amino acids. Together with reference TRBV19 and TRBJ1-1, the CDR3 gives the full variable domain: DGGITQSPKYLFRKEGQNVTLSCEQNLNHDAMYWYRQDPGQGLRLIYYSQIVNDFQKGDIAEGYSVSREKKESFPLTVTSAQKNPTAFYLCASRGTGTMNTEAFFGQGTRLTVV.

This chain connects TRBV2 to TRBJ2-1; D is unresolved. The length of the CDR3 is 10 residues. Germline-derived CDR1 and CDR2 are SNHLY and FYNNEI. The V and J ends lost 4 bases and 6 bases respectively, with 1 base between them. The DNA of the CDR3 is TGTGCCAGCAGTGGCAATGAGCAGTTCTTC. Translating gives CASSGNEQFF.

This chain links TRBV5-8 with TRBJ1-3; D gene uncertain. CDR1 is SGHTS and CDR2 is YDEGEE in the germline V gene. V dropped 4 bases and J dropped 4 bases, with 15 bases sitting between them. The CDR3 has 15 amino acids. DNA for the CDR3: TGTGCCAGCAGCCCGAGGAGCGCCGCGGGAAACACCATATATTTT. Translation: CASSPRSAAGNTIYF.

The chain carries TRBV7-2 and TRBJ2-7; D could derive from TRBD1 or TRBD2 (6 bases each). The germline V and J ends were trimmed by 2 bases and 5 bases, with 13 bases remaining between them. CDR3 length equals 14 residues. Looked up from germline, CDR1 is SGHTA and CDR2 is FQGNSA. CDR3 sequence (DNA): TGTGCCAGCAGCTTACCCCCGGGGGCGGACGAGCAGTACTTC. This sequence encodes CASSLPPGADEQYF.

The rearrangement links TRBV7-8 to TRBJ1-4, with D uncertain. The CDR3 contains 16 residues. Germline values: CDR1 SGHVS, CDR2 FQNEAQ. V lost 4 bases to trimming and J lost 6 bases, with 18 bases between them. DNA of the CDR3: TGTGCCAGCAGCTCCATATCGCGTCTCGGGGATGAAAAACTGTTTTTT. It codes for CASSSISRLGDEKLFF. Full variable domain (missing parts from reference TRBV7-8 and TRBJ1-4): GAGVSQSPRYKVAKRGQDVALRCDPISGHVSLFWYQQALGQGPEFLTYFQNEAQLDKSGLPSDRFFAERPEGSVSTLKIQRTQQEDSAVYLCASSSISRLGDEKLFFGSGTQLSVL.

The gene calls are TRBV7-6 and TRBJ2-7; TRBD2 might be the D (5 bases). Germline-derived CDR1 and CDR2 are SGHVS and FNYEAQ. The CDR3 extends over 13 amino acids. V lost 1 base and J lost 3, with 7 bases in between. The CDR3 spells CASSLETSYEQYF. CDR3 bases: TGTGCCAGCAGCTTAGAAACTAGCTACGAGCAGTACTTC.

The CDR3, as DNA: TGTGCCAGCAGTGAACCCGGGACGCCTCTTGCGGGCTACACCTTC. Amino acid sequence: CASSEPGTPLAGYTF. This chain uses TRBV25-1 with TRBJ1-2; D may be TRBD1 (5 bases). V was shortened by 2 bases and J by 8 bases, with 18 bases between the two germline ends. Per germline, CDR1 MGHDK and CDR2 SYGVNS. The length of the CDR3 is 15 residues.